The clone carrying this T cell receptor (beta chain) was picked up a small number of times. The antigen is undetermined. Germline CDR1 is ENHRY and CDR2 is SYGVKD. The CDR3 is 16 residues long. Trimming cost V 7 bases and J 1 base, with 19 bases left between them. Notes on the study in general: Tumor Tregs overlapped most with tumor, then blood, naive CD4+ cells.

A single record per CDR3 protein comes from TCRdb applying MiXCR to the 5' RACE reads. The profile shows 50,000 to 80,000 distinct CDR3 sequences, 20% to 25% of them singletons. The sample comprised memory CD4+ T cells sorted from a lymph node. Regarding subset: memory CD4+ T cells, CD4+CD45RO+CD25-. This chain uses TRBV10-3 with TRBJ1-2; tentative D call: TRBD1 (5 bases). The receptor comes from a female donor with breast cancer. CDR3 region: CAINRGRGSVNYGYTF. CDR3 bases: TGTGCCATCAATAGGGGACGGGGCTCAGTTAACTATGGCTACACCTTC.